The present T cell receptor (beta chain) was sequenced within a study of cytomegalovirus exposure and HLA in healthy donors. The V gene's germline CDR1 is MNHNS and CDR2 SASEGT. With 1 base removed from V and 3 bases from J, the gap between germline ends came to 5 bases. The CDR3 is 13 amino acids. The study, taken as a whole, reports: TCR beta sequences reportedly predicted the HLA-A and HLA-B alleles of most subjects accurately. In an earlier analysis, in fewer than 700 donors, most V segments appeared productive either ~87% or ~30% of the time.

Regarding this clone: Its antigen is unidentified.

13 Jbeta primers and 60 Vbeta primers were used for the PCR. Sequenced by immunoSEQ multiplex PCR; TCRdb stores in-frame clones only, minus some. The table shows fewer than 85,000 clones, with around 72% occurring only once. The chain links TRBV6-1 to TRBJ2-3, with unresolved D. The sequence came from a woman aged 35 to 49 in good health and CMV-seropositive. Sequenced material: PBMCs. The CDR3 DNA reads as TGTGCCAGCAGTGAAGAAGCGACAGATACGCAGTATTTT. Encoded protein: CASSEEATDTQYF.